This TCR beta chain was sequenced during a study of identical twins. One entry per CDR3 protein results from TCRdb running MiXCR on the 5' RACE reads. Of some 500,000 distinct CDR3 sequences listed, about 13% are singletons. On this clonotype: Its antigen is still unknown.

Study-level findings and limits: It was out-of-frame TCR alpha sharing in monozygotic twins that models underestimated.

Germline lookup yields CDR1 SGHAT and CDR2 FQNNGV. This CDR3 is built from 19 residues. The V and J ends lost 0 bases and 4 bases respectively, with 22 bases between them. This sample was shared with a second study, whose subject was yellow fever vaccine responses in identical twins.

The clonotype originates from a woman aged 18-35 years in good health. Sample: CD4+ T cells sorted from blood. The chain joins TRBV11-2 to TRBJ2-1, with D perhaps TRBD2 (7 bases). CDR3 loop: CASSLEAGPWGGGYNEQFF. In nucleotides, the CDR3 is TGTGCCAGCAGCTTAGAGGCCGGGCCGTGGGGAGGGGGATACAATGAGCAGTTCTTC.